Reported below is one TCR beta chain. This clone was counted once. Its antigen remains undetermined. Base quality data are lacking; no much larger clone is found one base away. The data stem from a study of shared clonotypes between healthy human individuals (dated by TCRdb to 2019 to 2021). With respect to the entire study: Three men and a couple of women, aged 18 to 49 years, made up the cohort. Per donor, three plates each were used for CD4 naive and CD4 memory, two for CD8 naive, and one for CD8 memory. The study deeply sequenced blood TCR repertoires of five healthy adults to estimate repertoire size and the extent of clonotype sharing between individuals. To increase sequencing depth and limit assay-specific biases, TCR repertoire library preparation and sequencing were carried out by different laboratories using diverse techniques. Each donor's leukapheresis produced roughly between roughly 0.85 and 10 billion PBMCs.

Donors were healthy HIV-negative adults with no recently reported acute infections or vaccinations. Every donor was a Caucasian adult living in Nashville, Tennessee, USA. CD4+ T cells were enriched through magnetic negative selection, after which naive cells were positively selected on CD45RA and the remaining negative fraction served as the memory subset. Blood was collected by leukapheresis, and PBMCs were isolated by Ficoll-Histopaque density gradient centrifugation and then cryopreserved in liquid nitrogen vapor phase. Analytical flow cytometry was used to check the purity and quantity of each magnetically sorted T cell population. From each sorted fraction, genomic DNA was isolated and quantified by UV absorbance on a Nanodrop 2000c. Study-wide conclusions, independent of this receptor: Sampling was restricted to blood, and TCR repertoires in tissue are likely to differ from TCR repertoires in blood. Naive subsets generally had larger estimated clonotype richness than memory subsets did. Incomplete sequencing was indicated by rarefaction of sorted-subset datasets, despite the large sequencing depth. The small number of donors limited the genetic and exposure-history diversity represented. About 5% of naive CD4, around 4% of naive CD8, about 2.4% of memory CD4, and approximately 0.39% of memory CD8 clonotypes were shared across several donors. Pairwise subsampling indicated that sequencing depth was expected to affect the degree of clonotype sharing among donors. Clonotypes shared by all four sorted-subset donors showed higher generation probabilities than non-shared clonotypes.

The germline V gene supplies CDR1 SGHTA and CDR2 FQGTGA. The CDR3 runs 15 residues from the cysteine to the phenylalanine. Left in the record is the CDR3 DNA by itself, 45 bases read in frame from the first base. V has 5 bases trimmed and J has 3 bases trimmed; junction bases matching no gene number 9. Using the deep immunoSEQ assay, TCR CDR3 regions were amplified from genomic DNA by multiplex PCR. Extracted genomic DNA from each cell subset was spread evenly across all wells of several immunoSEQ 96-well plates, with each plate serving as a replicate. For sorted subsets, each replicate PCR was loaded with around 220 ng genomic DNA, equivalent to 30,000 or so T cell genomes. Purified libraries were quantified with a Qubit 3.0 fluorometer, sized on a Bioanalyzer 2100, and re-quantified with the KAPA Library Quantification kit. Each immunoSEQ 96-well plate was sequenced on its own single-read 150-cycle Illumina NextSeq 550 flow cell. Processing in the source paper ran as follows. Because only junctional sequences without quality scores were contained in the immunoSEQ output, filtering matching that applied to full-length reads could not be performed. To assign V/J genes and CDR3, sequences were annotated using PyIR, a Python wrapper for IgBLAST v1.9, with IMGT germline references. Reads were filtered out if the reads had weak V/J assignments (E-value above 1e-6), no CDR3, stop codons, out-of-frame junctions, or ambiguous translated residues. V3J clonotypes were defined by identical inferred V gene, J gene, and CDR3 amino acid sequence. The percentage overlap between two repertoires was calculated by dividing the number of shared unique clonotypes by the size of the smaller repertoire. Three approaches were used to assess repertoire richness: RTK rarefaction, the Chao1 estimator, and Recon v2.1 estimates of unobserved clonotypes. Generation probabilities for all TCRbeta clonotypes obtained by the gDNA method from a handful of donors were computed using OLGA. Entries here come from immuneACCESS through TCRdb and include only in-frame sequences with V and J called. Some clones fail to appear in such tables; in the studies checked, an unresolved V gene covers under half of the shortfall, and the cause of the remainder is unknown. V, J and clone size were drawn from that table, and D and trimming were deduced from the DNA. The sample data list around 980,000 clones, and approximately 80% of these were observed just once. The top ten constitute roughly 0.65% of the sample.

The chain is made from TRBV7-3 and TRBJ2-5, and 7 bases in between align with TRBD1. The sample consisted of memory CD4+ T cells from PBMCs. The sample's cell subset or site label, decoded: CD45RA-negative fraction. This receptor was identified in a man younger than 30 in good health. Some clones in this sample may be carry-over from other donors' samples. The nucleotide sequence is given as TGTGCCAGCAGCCCCGACGGCACAGGGGAAGAGACCCAGTACTTC. The resulting protein is CASSPDGTGEETQYF.